The next 15 T cell receptor beta chains were all read from a single sample in a study of cytomegalovirus exposure and HLA in healthy donors. With 60 Vbeta and 13 Jbeta primers, the PCR was carried out. Repertoires were generated with immunoSEQ multiplex PCR, while TCRdb's copy carries only in-frame clones and drops some. This table has approximately 160,000 clones, 70% to 80% appearing once. Sequencing used PBMCs. These receptors all come from a woman aged 35 to 49 in good health and CMV-seronegative.

The chain has TRBV19 and TRBJ1-5; 7 positions agree with TRBD1. The V and J ends lost 6 bases and 6 bases, in that order; junction bases with no gene match: 5. The CDR3 extends over 13 amino acids. Germline CDR1 is LNHDA and CDR2 is SQIVND (reference sequence). CDR3 coding DNA: TGTGCCAGTAGGACAGGGTCGGGTCAGCCCCAGCATTTT. As protein: CASRTGSGQPQHF.

In its sample, this clone was seen a few times. The V call is TRBV28, the J call TRBJ2-7; 9 bases map to TRBD1. Germline CDR1 MDHEN, CDR2 SYDVKM. V was pared by 4 bases and J by 1 base, with 5 bases of the junction left unmatched. CDR3 size: 15 residues. The CDR3 DNA follows: TGTGCCAGCAGTTCGCCGGGACAGGGTTCCTACGAGCAGTACTTC. Its translation is CASSSPGQGSYEQYF.

The V and J genes are TRBV5-6 and TRBJ2-5, with a possible D match to TRBD1 (6 bases). Germline V gene data show CDR1 as SGHDT and CDR2 as YYEEEE. V was cut by 2 bases and J by 0 bases, with 8 bases left in between. CDR3 length equals 14 residues. CDR3 DNA: TGTGCCAGCAGCTTTAGGGGGTACCAAGAGACCCAGTACTTC. It codes for CASSFRGYQETQYF.

This clone appeared a few times. CDR3 bases: TGTGCCTGCCCCGGGACTTCATCCTACGAGCAGTACTTC. Translated: CACPGTSSYEQYF. This rearrangement joins TRBV2 to TRBJ2-7; possible D gene TRBD2, 6 bases. V dropped 11 bases and J dropped 1 base, with 15 bases sitting between them. Per germline, CDR1 SNHLY and CDR2 FYNNEI. CDR3 length: 13 amino acids.

The J gene is TRBJ2-5, the V gene TRBV6-5, with TRBD1 matching over 9 bases. V trimming: 6 bases; J trimming: 5 bases; junction bases outside the gene matches: 10. Germline assignment: CDR1 MNHEY and CDR2 SVGAGI. This CDR3 comprises 15 residues. CDR3: CASSFQTGGFETQYF. CDR3 nucleotide sequence: TGTGCCAGCAGCTTCCAAACAGGGGGCTTTGAGACCCAGTACTTC.

To note about this clone: One end of the junction does not line up with germline, which may come from a read error. The CDR3 sequence: CASTGGGQGRNF. The CDR3 DNA follows: TGTGCCAGCACGGGGGGGGGACAGGGAAGAAACTTC. The rearrangement joins TRBV6-1 to TRBJ2-5; D may be TRBD1 (9 bases). Germline values: CDR1 MNHNS, CDR2 SASEGT. CDR3 length equals 12 residues.

The chain joins TRBV9 to TRBJ1-4; TRBD1 matches at 9 bases. V lost 0 bases and J lost 5; bases outside the gene matches: 2. CDR3 length equals 15 residues. Germline values: CDR1 SGDLS, CDR2 YYNGEE. CDR3 protein: CASSVVGTGNEKLFF. The CDR3 nucleotides are TGTGCCAGCAGCGTAGTAGGGACAGGGAATGAAAAACTGTTTTTT.

The rearrangement links TRBV6-1 to TRBJ1-5; the D is unclear. Trimming left V 1 base short and J 6 bases short, with 4 bases between. This CDR3 is built from 12 residues. In germline, CDR1 is MNHNS, CDR2 SASEGT. CDR3 in DNA: TGTGCCAGCAGTGAAGTCTTTCAGCCCCAGCATTTT. It translates to CASSEVFQPQHF.

This clone showed up just a few times. The junction departs from the called germline gene at one end, perhaps through a read error. This chain joins TRBV29-1 and TRBJ2-7; 10 positions agree with TRBD2. CDR3 length: 13 amino acids. Germline V lookup: CDR1 SQVTM, CDR2 ANQGSEA. The CDR3 is CKAGGPPIFEQYF. CDR3 nucleotides: TGTAAAGCGGGGGGGCCACCAATTTTTGAGCAGTACTTC.

CDR3 nucleotides: TGTGCCAGTAGTATCGGGCCAAGGGGAGGCTATAGCAATCAGCCCCAGCATTTT. Encoded protein: CASSIGPRGGYSNQPQHF. V and J are TRBV19 and TRBJ1-5; D possibly corresponds to TRBD1 (5 bases). Germline V gives CDR1 LNHDA, CDR2 SQIVND (reference sequence). V was cut by 3 bases and J by 0 bases, with 18 bases left in between. CDR3 size: 18 residues.

This chain links TRBV5-1 with TRBJ2-7; 7 bases agree with TRBD2. Trimming cost V 5 bases and J 0 bases; bases outside gene matches: 8. Per germline, CDR1 SGHRS and CDR2 YFSETQ. This CDR3 is built from 15 residues. CDR3 sequence: CASSLLAEASYEQYF. The CDR3 DNA sequence: TGCGCCAGCAGTCTTCTAGCGGAAGCCTCCTACGAGCAGTACTTC.

V gene TRBV11-2 combines with J gene TRBJ2-7; 10 bases are shared with TRBD2. The V gene's germline CDR1 is SGHAT and CDR2 FQNNGV. The CDR3 has 15 amino acids. The V and J ends lost 4 bases and 6 bases, in that order; junction bases with no gene match: 9. The CDR3 here is CASSSYGVAGGEQYF. Here the CDR3 DNA reads TGTGCCAGCAGCTCCTACGGGGTAGCGGGAGGCGAGCAGTACTTC. Supplemented by reference TRBV11-2 and TRBJ2-7, the full variable domain reads EAGVAQSPRYKIIEKRQSVAFWCNPISGHATLYWYQQILGQGPKLLIQFQNNGVVDDSQLPKDRFSAERLKGVDSTLKIQPAKLEDSAVYLCASSSYGVAGGEQYFGPGTRLTVT.

This chain links TRBV5-6 with TRBJ1-2; TRBD1 is a possible D gene (6 bases). Trimming pared 6 bases from V and 6 bases from J, leaving 9 bases between. Germline lookup yields CDR1 SGHDT and CDR2 YYEEEE. The CDR3 has 11 amino acids. CDR3 sequence reads: CASTRTDGYTF. The CDR3 nucleotides are TGTGCCAGCACCCGGACAGATGGCTACACCTTC. The full variable domain, in which reference TRBV5-6 and TRBJ1-2 provide the parts outside the CDR3, is DAGVTQSPTHLIKTRGQQVTLRCSPKSGHDTVSWYQQALGQGPQFIFQYYEEEERQRGNFPDRFSGHQFPNYSSELNVNALLLGDSALYLCASTRTDGYTFGSGTRLTVV.

The sample holds one count of this clone. This chain uses TRBV6-6 with TRBJ2-1; 13 bases match TRBD2. Germline trimming cut 6 bases from V and 9 bases from J; bases unmatched to any gene: 8. CDR1 MNHNY and CDR2 SVGAGI come from the germline V gene (reference sequence). This CDR3 is 15 amino acids long. This CDR3 reads CASSPGTSGTSEQFF. CDR3 coding DNA: TGTGCCAGCAGCCCCGGGACTAGCGGGACTAGTGAGCAGTTCTTC.

This clone was counted between two and nine times. The rearrangement joins TRBV6-1 to TRBJ2-1, with unresolved D. CDR3 length: 13 residues. Per germline, CDR1 MNHNS and CDR2 SASEGT. V dropped 6 bases and J dropped 8 bases, with 14 bases sitting between them. CDR3 in DNA: TGTGCCAGCAGCCTACAGCCCCCGGATGAGCAGTTCTTC. Translation: CASSLQPPDEQFF.